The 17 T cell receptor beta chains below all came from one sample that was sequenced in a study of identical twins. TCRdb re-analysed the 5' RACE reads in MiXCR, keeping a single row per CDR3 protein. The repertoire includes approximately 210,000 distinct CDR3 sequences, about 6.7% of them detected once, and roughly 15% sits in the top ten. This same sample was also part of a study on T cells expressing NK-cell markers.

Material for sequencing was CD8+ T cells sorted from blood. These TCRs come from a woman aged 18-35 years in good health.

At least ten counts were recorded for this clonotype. CDR3: CASSHPAGREAGELFF. Written as DNA, the CDR3 is TGCGCCAGCAGCCATCCCGCGGGACGGGAGGCCGGGGAGCTGTTTTTT. This chain joins TRBV4-1 and TRBJ2-2; TRBD2 agrees at 7 bases. The CDR3 extends over 16 amino acids. Germline assignment: CDR1 MGHRA and CDR2 YSYEKL. Trimming took 3 bases from V and 6 from J; bases not matched to a gene: 10.

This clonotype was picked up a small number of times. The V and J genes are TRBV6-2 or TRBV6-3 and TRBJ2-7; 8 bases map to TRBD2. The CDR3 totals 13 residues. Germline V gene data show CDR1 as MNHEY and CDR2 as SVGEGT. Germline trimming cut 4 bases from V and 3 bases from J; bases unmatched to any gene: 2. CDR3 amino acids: CASSSLAGYEQYF. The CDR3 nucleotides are TGTGCCAGCAGTTCCCTAGCGGGCTACGAGCAGTACTTC.

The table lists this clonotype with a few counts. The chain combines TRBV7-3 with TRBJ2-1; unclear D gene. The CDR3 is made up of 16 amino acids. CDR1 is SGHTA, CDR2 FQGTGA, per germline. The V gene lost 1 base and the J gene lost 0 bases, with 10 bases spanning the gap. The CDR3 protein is CASSLIGGSSYNEQFF. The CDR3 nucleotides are TGTGCCAGCAGCTTAATCGGCGGTAGCTCCTACAATGAGCAGTTCTTC. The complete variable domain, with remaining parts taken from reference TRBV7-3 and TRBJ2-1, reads GAGVSQTPSNKVTEKGKYVELRCDPISGHTALYWYRQSLGQGPEFLIYFQGTGAADDSGLPNDRFFAVRPEGSVSTLKIQRTERGDSAVYLCASSLIGGSSYNEQFFGPGTRLTVL.

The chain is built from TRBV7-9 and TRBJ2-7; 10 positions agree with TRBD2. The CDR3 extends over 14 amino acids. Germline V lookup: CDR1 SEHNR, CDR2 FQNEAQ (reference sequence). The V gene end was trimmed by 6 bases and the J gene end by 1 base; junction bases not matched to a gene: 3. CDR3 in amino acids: CASRHSGGSYEQYF. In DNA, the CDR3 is TGTGCCAGCAGGCATAGCGGGGGGTCCTACGAGCAGTACTTC.

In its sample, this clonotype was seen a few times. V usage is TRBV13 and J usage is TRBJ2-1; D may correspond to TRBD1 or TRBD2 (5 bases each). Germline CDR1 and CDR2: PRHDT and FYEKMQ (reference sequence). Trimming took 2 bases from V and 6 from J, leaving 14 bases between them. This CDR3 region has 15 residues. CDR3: CASSLRTRDLNEQFF. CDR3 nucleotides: TGTGCCAGCAGCTTACGGACCCGGGACCTCAATGAGCAGTTCTTC.

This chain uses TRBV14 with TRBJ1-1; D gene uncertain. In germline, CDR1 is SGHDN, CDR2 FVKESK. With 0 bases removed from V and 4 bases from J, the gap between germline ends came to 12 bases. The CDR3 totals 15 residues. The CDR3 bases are TGTGCCAGCAGCCAAGATCTAGGGATTGGCACTGAAGCTTTCTTT. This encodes CASSQDLGIGTEAFF.

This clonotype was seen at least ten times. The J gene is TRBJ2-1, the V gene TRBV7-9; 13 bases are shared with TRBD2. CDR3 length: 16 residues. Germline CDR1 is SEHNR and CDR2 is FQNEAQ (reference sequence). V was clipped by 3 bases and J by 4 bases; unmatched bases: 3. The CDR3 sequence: CASSFPTSGGYNEQFF. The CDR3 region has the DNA TGTGCCAGCAGCTTCCCGACTAGCGGGGGGTACAATGAGCAGTTCTTC.

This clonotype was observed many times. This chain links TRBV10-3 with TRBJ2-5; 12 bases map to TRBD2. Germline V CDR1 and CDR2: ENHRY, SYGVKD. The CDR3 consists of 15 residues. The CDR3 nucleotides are TGTGCTTCGACTAGCGGGGGCCCGTACCAAGAGACCCAGTACTTC. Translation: CASTSGGPYQETQYF.

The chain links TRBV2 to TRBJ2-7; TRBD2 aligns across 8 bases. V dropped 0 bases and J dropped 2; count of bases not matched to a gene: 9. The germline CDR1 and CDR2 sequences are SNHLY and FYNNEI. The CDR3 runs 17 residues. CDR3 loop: CASSEALSRGAPYEQYF. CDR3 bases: TGTGCCAGCAGTGAAGCGCTCTCGCGGGGGGCTCCCTACGAGCAGTACTTC.

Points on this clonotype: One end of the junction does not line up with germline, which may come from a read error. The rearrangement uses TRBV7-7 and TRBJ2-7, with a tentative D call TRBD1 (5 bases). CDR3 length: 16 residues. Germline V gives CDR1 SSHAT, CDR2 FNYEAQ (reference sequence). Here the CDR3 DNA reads TGTGCTAGCAGCCTACCTACAGGCCTGGATCTCTACGAGCAGTACTTC. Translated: CASSLPTGLDLYEQYF.

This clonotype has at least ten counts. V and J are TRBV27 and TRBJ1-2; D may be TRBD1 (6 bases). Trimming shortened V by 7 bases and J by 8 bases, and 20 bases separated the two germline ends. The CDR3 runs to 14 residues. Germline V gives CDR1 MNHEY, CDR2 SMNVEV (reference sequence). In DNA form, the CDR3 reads TGTGCCAGCAAGGGGGGAGAGGGGACGAAGGGCTACACCTTC. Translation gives CASKGGEGTKGYTF.

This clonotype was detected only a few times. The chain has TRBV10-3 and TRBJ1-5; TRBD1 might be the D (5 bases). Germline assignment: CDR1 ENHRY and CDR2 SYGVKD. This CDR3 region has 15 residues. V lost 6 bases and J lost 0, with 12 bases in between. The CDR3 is CAISPGANSNQPQHF. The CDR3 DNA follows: TGTGCCATCAGCCCCGGGGCTAATAGCAATCAGCCCCAGCATTTT.

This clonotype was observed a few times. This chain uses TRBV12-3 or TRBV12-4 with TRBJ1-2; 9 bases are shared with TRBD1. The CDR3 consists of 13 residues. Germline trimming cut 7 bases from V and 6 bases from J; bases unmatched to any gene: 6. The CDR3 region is CASNTGGGDGYTF. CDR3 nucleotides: TGTGCCAGCAACACAGGGGGCGGAGATGGCTACACCTTC.

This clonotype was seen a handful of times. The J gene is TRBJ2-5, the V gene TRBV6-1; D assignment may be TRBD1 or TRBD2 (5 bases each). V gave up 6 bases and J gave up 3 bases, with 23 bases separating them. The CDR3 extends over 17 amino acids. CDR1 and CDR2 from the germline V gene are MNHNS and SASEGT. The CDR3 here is CASRPGRDGRREETQYF. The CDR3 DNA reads TGTGCCAGCAGACCTGGCCGGGACGGAAGAAGGGAAGAGACCCAGTACTTC.

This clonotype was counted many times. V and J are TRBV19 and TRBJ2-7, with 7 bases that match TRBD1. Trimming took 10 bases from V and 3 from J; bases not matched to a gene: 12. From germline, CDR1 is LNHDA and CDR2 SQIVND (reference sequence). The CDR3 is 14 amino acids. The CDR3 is CANVNRGFFYEQYF. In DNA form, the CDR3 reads TGTGCCAACGTAAACAGGGGTTTCTTCTACGAGCAGTACTTC.

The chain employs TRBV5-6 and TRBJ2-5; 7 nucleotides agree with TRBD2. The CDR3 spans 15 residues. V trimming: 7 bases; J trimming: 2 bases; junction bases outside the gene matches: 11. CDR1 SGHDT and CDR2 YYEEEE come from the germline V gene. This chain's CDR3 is CASRPSLAVQETQYF. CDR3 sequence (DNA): TGTGCCAGCCGCCCTTCGCTAGCGGTACAAGAGACCCAGTACTTC.

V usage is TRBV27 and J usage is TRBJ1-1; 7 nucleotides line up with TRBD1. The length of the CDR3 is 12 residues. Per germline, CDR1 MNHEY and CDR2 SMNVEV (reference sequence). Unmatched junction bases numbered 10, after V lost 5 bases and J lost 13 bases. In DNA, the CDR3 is TGTGCCAGCAGTGTAGGGGGCGCGGGGCTTTTCTTT. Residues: CASSVGGAGLFF.